This entry features one T cell receptor (beta chain) sequence. Its antigen is undetermined. This sample stems from a study of identical twins. General study results and limits: Weaker excess sharing between twins was seen in beta out-of-frame sequences.

TCRdb passed the 5' RACE reads through MiXCR, listing each CDR3 protein once. The sample shows 1,800,000 or so distinct CDR3 sequences, about 31% of them seen only once. This CDR3 is built from 14 residues. CDR1 and CDR2 (germline): ENHRY, SYGVKD. The V and J ends lost 5 bases and 5 bases respectively, with 13 bases between them. The sequencing sample was made of cord blood. The sequence was collected from a newborn girl in good health. V gene TRBV10-3 combines with J gene TRBJ2-1; no clear D. This chain's CDR3 is CAISNGPGDNEQFF. The CDR3 nucleotides are TGTGCCATCAGTAATGGACCTGGGGACAATGAGCAGTTCTTC.